Each of the 17 T cell receptor beta chains below was sequenced from the same sample in a study of blood T cell repertoires in COVID-19. Some clones are missing from TCRdb's copy, which holds only in-frame ones; the method was immunoSEQ multiplex PCR. The sample lists fewer than 150,000 clones; about 80% were seen once. The sequencing input was peripheral blood. These receptors were taken from a human donor in a cohort sampled during active COVID-19.

The rearrangement links TRBV18 to TRBJ1-6, with 7 positions matching TRBD1. The germline gives CDR1 KGHSH, CDR2 LQKENI. The length of the CDR3 is 14 residues. With V trimmed by 3 bases and J by 8 bases, 4 bases remained unmatched. The CDR3: CASSPTGFDSPLHF. The CDR3 bases are TGTGCCAGCTCACCGACAGGGTTTGATTCACCCCTCCACTTT.

This clone was detected once. V gene TRBV5-4 combines with J gene TRBJ1-2; no clear D. V lost 4 bases, J lost 1 base, and 11 bases lay in between. CDR1 is SGHNT and CDR2 is YYREEE in the germline V gene (reference sequence). This CDR3 contains 14 residues. This CDR3 is CASSPREINYGYTF. CDR3 bases: TGTGCCAGCAGCCCCCGGGAGATTAACTATGGCTACACCTTC.

This sequence joins TRBV3-1 (or the pseudogene TRBV3-2) and TRBJ2-2; D remains unclear. Germline loops: CDR1 LGHDT, CDR2 YNNKEL (reference sequence). The CDR3 loop spans 16 amino acids. Trimming left V 4 bases short and J 4 bases short, with 16 bases between. CDR3 DNA sequence: TGTGCCAGCAGCCTTCTCCTTAGCAGTTCCACCGGGGAGCTGTTTTTT. Protein sequence: CASSLLLSSSTGELFF.

This chain uses TRBV5-4 with TRBJ1-2, with D tentatively TRBD1 (5 bases). CDR3 size: 14 residues. The V and J ends lost 4 bases and 7 bases respectively, with 17 bases between them. Per germline, CDR1 SGHNT and CDR2 YYREEE (reference sequence). The CDR3 nucleotides read TGTGCCAGCAGCAATATCGGGACTCCAGGTGGCTACACCTTC. Its translation: CASSNIGTPGGYTF. Full variable domain (outside the CDR3, taken from reference TRBV5-4 and TRBJ1-2): ETGVTQSPTHLIKTRGQQVTLRCSSQSGHNTVSWYQQALGQGPQFIFQYYREEENGRGNFPPRFSGLQFPNYSSELNVNALELDDSALYLCASSNIGTPGGYTFGSGTRLTVV.

This rearrangement joins TRBV9 to TRBJ2-7; TRBD1 might be the D (5 bases). Trimming removed 0 bases at V and 2 bases at J, with 9 bases between. Germline V lookup: CDR1 SGDLS, CDR2 YYNGEE. CDR3 length: 14 residues. The CDR3 loop is CASSVAAGPYEQYF. DNA of the CDR3: TGTGCCAGCAGCGTAGCTGCAGGGCCCTACGAGCAGTACTTC.

The chain combines TRBV6-5 with TRBJ1-5, with 8 bases that match TRBD1. The V segment lost 5 bases and the J segment 1 base; nucleotides outside the gene matches: 1. The germline V gene has CDR1 MNHEY and CDR2 SVGAGI. The length of the CDR3 is 14 residues. The CDR3 sequence is CASSRTGSNQPQHF. The CDR3 DNA is TGTGCCAGCAGTCGGACAGGGAGCAATCAGCCCCAGCATTTT.

CDR3 protein: CASSGQTGGYGYTF. CDR3 bases: TGTGCCAGCAGCGGGCAGACAGGTGGTTATGGCTACACCTTC. The V gene is TRBV7-2, the J gene TRBJ1-2; perhaps TRBD1 as D (6 bases). Germline V gene data show CDR1 as SGHTA and CDR2 as FQGNSA. CDR3 length equals 14 residues. Trimming removed 5 bases from V and 5 bases from J, with 15 bases in between.

J is TRBJ2-7 and V is TRBV5-1, with D perhaps TRBD2 (5 bases). Germline CDR1 is SGHRS and CDR2 is YFSETQ. This CDR3 spans 13 amino acids. The V end was cut by 4 bases, the J end by 5 bases, with 13 bases between. The CDR3 loop is CASSLPGFHEQYF. The DNA of the CDR3 is TGCGCCAGCAGCCTTCCGGGGTTCCACGAGCAGTACTTC.

The CDR3 sequence: CASSQETAGQETQYF. The CDR3 coding sequence is TGTGCCAGCAGCCAAGAGACGGCGGGGCAAGAGACCCAGTACTTC. The gene calls are TRBV3-1 (or the pseudogene TRBV3-2) and TRBJ2-5, with a possible D match to TRBD2 (6 bases). The CDR3 sequence is 15 residues long. Germline CDR1 and CDR2: LGHDT and YNNKEL (reference sequence). The V end lost 0 bases, the J end lost 2 bases, and 10 bases lay between the germline ends.

This chain joins TRBV2 and TRBJ2-1, with TRBD2 matching over 10 bases. CDR1 and CDR2 (germline): SNHLY, FYNNEI. The CDR3 length is 17 residues. J lost 0 bases, V lost 2 bases, and 4 bases had no gene match. The CDR3 loop reads CASSESERGGSYNEQFF. In DNA, the CDR3 is TGTGCCAGCAGTGAATCGGAGCGGGGGGGCTCCTACAATGAGCAGTTCTTC.

The V and J genes are TRBV6-5 and TRBJ1-2; 7 bases fit TRBD1. V lost 8 bases to trimming and J lost 8 bases; unmatched junction nucleotides: 8. The CDR3 extends over 12 amino acids. Germline V gene lookup returns CDR1 MNHEY and CDR2 SVGAGI. The DNA for the CDR3 is TGTGCCAGCCTAGGACAGGTAGACGGCTACACCTTC. Translation gives CASLGQVDGYTF.

The sample holds a few counts of this clone. As DNA, the CDR3 is TGTGCCAGCAGTCCCGTGGTCAGAGGAAACACCATATATTTT. Translation gives CASSPVVRGNTIYF. The rearrangement links TRBV2 to TRBJ1-3; no reliable D call. The CDR3 runs to 14 residues. CDR1 SNHLY and CDR2 FYNNEI come from the germline V gene. Trimming removed 5 bases at V and 4 bases at J, with 12 bases between.

The chain recombines TRBV9 with TRBJ1-6; possibly TRBD1 for D (5 bases). This CDR3 has 16 amino acids. The germline gives CDR1 SGDLS, CDR2 YYNGEE. V was clipped by 0 bases and J by 9 bases, with 16 bases between them. CDR3 loop: CASSVGPREVSSPLHF. For the CDR3, the DNA is TGTGCCAGCAGCGTAGGACCCAGGGAGGTTAGTTCACCCCTCCACTTT. The variable domain in full, with the rest retrieved from reference TRBV9 and TRBJ1-6, is DSGVTQTPKHLITATGQRVTLRCSPRSGDLSVYWYQQSLDQGLQFLIQYYNGEERAKGNILERFSAQQFPDLHSELNLSSLELGDSALYFCASSVGPREVSSPLHFGNGTRLTVT.

CDR3 region: CASSLGQTDRGYGYTF. The CDR3 coding sequence is TGTGCCAGCAGCTTAGGCCAAACCGACAGGGGCTATGGCTACACCTTC. The chain joins TRBV7-9 to TRBJ1-2, with TRBD1 matching over 8 bases. With 1 base clipped from V and 4 bases from J, the junction kept 8 bases outside the gene matches. The CDR3 spans 16 residues. Germline CDR1 is SEHNR and CDR2 is FQNEAQ (reference sequence).

The rearrangement links TRBV9 to TRBJ2-6; TRBD1 agrees at 10 bases. The length of the CDR3 is 18 residues. Germline-derived CDR1 and CDR2 are SGDLS and YYNGEE. V was pared by 3 bases and J by 1 base, with 7 bases of the junction left unmatched. The CDR3 loop is CASSAVTGGGSGANVLTF. CDR3 in DNA: TGTGCCAGCAGCGCAGTGACAGGGGGCGGGTCTGGGGCCAACGTCCTGACTTTC.

This rearrangement joins TRBV6-4 to TRBJ2-3; TRBD1 matches at 9 bases. V lost 6 bases and J lost 0; bases outside the gene matches: 1. This CDR3 is 14 amino acids long. CDR1 and CDR2 (germline): MRHNA, SNTAGT. CDR3: CASRQGASTDTQYF. In DNA, the CDR3 is TGTGCCAGCAGACAGGGGGCTAGCACAGATACGCAGTATTTT.

CDR3 bases: TGTGCCACCAGTGACCCCATAGCGGGGGGAAACAATGAGCAGTTCTTC. It translates to CATSDPIAGGNNEQFF. The V call is TRBV24-1, the J call TRBJ2-1; 10 nucleotides match TRBD2. V was pared by 4 bases and J by 5 bases, with 7 bases of the junction left unmatched. In germline, CDR1 is KGHDR, CDR2 SFDVKD. The CDR3 contains 16 residues.